A selection of T cell receptor beta chains follows, all from one sample in a study of human T cells and chemical hapten exposure. TCRdb used MiXCR to reprocess the RACE reads, holding one entry per CDR3 protein. Among 95,000 to 150,000 distinct CDR3 sequences, about 11% were seen once, and the ten largest hold under 2.5%. Specimen: whole blood, collected in connection with sensitization to the hapten diphenylcyclopropenone (DPC). The receptors stem from a woman aged 50 to 60 with alopecia areata. Some clones in this sample may be carry-over from other donors' samples. Both conserved end residues are part of each CDR3. The D gene is left open where the match is weak. Where a row states a size, it is once, few, many or the class of an expanded clone; other rows omit it.

V gene,D gene,clone size,CDR3 length,J gene,CDR3 protein,CDR3 DNA
TRBV9,TRBD1,NA,18,TRBJ2-7,CASSVARWTGGAPYEQYF,TGTGCCAGCAGCGTAGCCCGGTGGACAGGGGGCGCCCCCTACGAGCAGTACTTC
TRBV29-1,NA,NA,11,TRBJ1-1,CSVEVGNGAFF,TGCAGCGTTGAAGTCGGAAACGGCGCTTTCTTT
TRBV18,NA,many,14,TRBJ2-5,CASSDQGPQETQYF,TGTGCCAGCTCAGACCAGGGACCACAAGAGACCCAGTACTTC
TRBV14,NA,NA,16,TRBJ2-3,CASSHSWDPEPDTQYF,TGTGCCAGCAGCCACTCTTGGGACCCCGAGCCTGATACGCAGTATTTT
TRBV4-1,NA,NA,13,TRBJ1-5,CASSQAANQPQHF,TGCGCCAGCAGCCAAGCAGCTAATCAGCCCCAGCATTTT
TRBV12-3/TRBV12-4,NA,NA,13,TRBJ1-5,CASSLGKNQPQHF,TGTGCCAGCAGTTTGGGGAAGAATCAGCCCCAGCATTTT
TRBV7-9,NA,many,15,TRBJ2-3,CASSLLRPAGDTQYF,TGTGCCAGCAGCTTACTGCGCCCGGCCGGAGATACGCAGTATTTT
TRBV6-5,NA,many,13,TRBJ2-3,CASRVAGTDTQYF,TGTGCCAGCCGCGTGGCTGGCACAGATACGCAGTATTTT
TRBV12-3/TRBV12-4,TRBD1,NA,13,TRBJ1-1,CASKEGADTEAFF,TGTGCCAGCAAGGAGGGGGCGGACACTGAAGCTTTCTTT
TRBV10-3,NA,NA,11,TRBJ2-7,CAIRAGLEQYF,TGTGCCATCAGGGCAGGGCTTGAGCAGTACTTC
TRBV7-6,TRBD1,few,13,TRBJ1-1,CASSRTRDREAFF,TGTGCCAGCAGCAGAACCCGGGACAGGGAAGCTTTCTTT
TRBV6-2/TRBV6-3,NA,few,14,TRBJ1-1,CASRNGGENTEAFF,TGTGCCAGCAGGAACGGGGGGGAGAACACTGAAGCTTTCTTT
TRBV20-1,TRBD2,many,18,TRBJ2-3,CSATSLQLAGASTDTQYF,TGCAGTGCCACCTCGCTTCAACTAGCGGGAGCTAGCACAGATACGCAGTATTTT
TRBV12-3/TRBV12-4,NA,few,14,TRBJ2-3,CASSYGASTDTQYF,TGTGCCAGCAGCTACGGGGCCAGCACAGATACGCAGTATTTT
TRBV5-1,NA,NA,15,TRBJ1-2,CASSPSRGEVYGYTF,TGCGCCAGCAGCCCCTCGAGGGGGGAGGTCTATGGCTACACCTTC
TRBV6-5,NA,many,15,TRBJ2-1,CASSYFKASYNEQFF,TGTGCCAGCAGTTATTTTAAAGCATCCTACAATGAGCAGTTCTTC
TRBV11-2,TRBD2,few,16,TRBJ2-5,CASSSGTSAAKETQYF,TGTGCCAGCAGCTCCGGGACTAGCGCCGCGAAAGAGACCCAGTACTTC
TRBV5-5,NA,few,16,TRBJ1-4,CASSLGESLTNEKLFF,TGTGCCAGCAGCTTGGGGGAGTCTTTAACTAATGAAAAACTGTTTTTT
TRBV12-3/TRBV12-4,TRBD1,few,14,TRBJ1-2,CASSLGQGVDGYTF,TGTGCCAGCAGTCTCGGACAGGGGGTGGATGGCTACACCTTC
TRBV2,NA,NA,14,TRBJ2-7,CASSAGASSYEQYF,TGTGCCAGCAGTGCCGGCGCCTCCTCCTACGAGCAGTACTTC
TRBV5-4,TRBD1,NA,16,TRBJ2-3,CASREGQGYLTDTQYF,TGTGCCAGCAGGGAGGGACAGGGTTACTTGACAGATACGCAGTATTTT
TRBV2,TRBD2,NA,15,TRBJ2-5,CASRGLAGAWETQYF,TGTGCCAGCAGGGGACTAGCGGGAGCCTGGGAGACCCAGTACTTC
TRBV6-1,NA,few,15,TRBJ2-2,CASSEMGARTGELFF,TGTGCCAGCAGTGAAATGGGGGCGCGTACCGGGGAGCTGTTTTTT
TRBV5-4,NA,NA,13,TRBJ2-7,CASSLPPPSEQYF,TGTGCCAGCAGCTTGCCCCCCCCCTCCGAGCAGTACTTC
TRBV20-1,NA,many,13,TRBJ1-1,CSASNSLNTEAFF,TGCAGTGCTAGTAACAGTTTGAACACTGAAGCTTTCTTT
TRBV3-1,NA,few,12,TRBJ1-6,CASSDFSSPLHF,TGTGCCAGCAGCGATTTTAGTTCACCCCTCCACTTT
TRBV6-5,NA,NA,14,TRBJ2-7,CASSFTPGVTEQYF,TGTGCCAGCAGTTTTACACCCGGGGTTACCGAGCAGTACTTC
TRBV13,NA,NA,15,TRBJ1-2,CASSSPMGGVDGYTF,TGTGCCAGCAGCTCCCCCATGGGGGGCGTTGACGGCTACACCTTC
TRBV20-1,NA,NA,16,TRBJ2-1,CSARVRGTVSYNEQFF,TGCAGTGCTAGGGTACGGGGGACCGTCTCCTACAATGAGCAGTTCTTC
TRBV18,NA,NA,14,TRBJ1-1,CASSPLHPNTEAFF,TGTGCCAGCTCACCTTTACACCCGAACACTGAAGCTTTCTTT
TRBV21-1,NA,many,14,TRBJ2-1,CASSKVKPSNEQFF,TGTGCCAGCAGCAAAGTGAAGCCGAGCAATGAGCAGTTCTTC
TRBV6-5,TRBD1,NA,14,TRBJ1-1,CASSPTGEDTEAFF,TGTGCCAGCAGTCCCACAGGGGAGGACACTGAAGCTTTCTTT
TRBV2,TRBD2,many,17,TRBJ2-5,CASSDDGTSVYQETQYF,TGTGCCAGCAGTGACGACGGGACTAGCGTATACCAAGAGACCCAGTACTTC
TRBV2,TRBD2,NA,16,TRBJ2-3,CASSPAGGLSTDTQYF,TGTGCCAGCAGTCCAGCGGGAGGGCTAAGCACAGATACGCAGTATTTT
TRBV29-1,TRBD2,few,16,TRBJ2-3,CSTRLAGGPGTDTQYF,TGCAGCACACGACTAGCGGGGGGGCCTGGAACAGATACGCAGTATTTT
TRBV15,NA,NA,14,TRBJ1-1,CATSRQGTITEAFF,TGTGCCACCAGCAGACAGGGGACGATCACTGAAGCTTTCTTT
TRBV7-2,TRBD2,few,17,TRBJ2-3,CASSLKTSVWPTDTQYF,TGTGCCAGCAGCTTAAAGACTAGCGTGTGGCCAACAGATACGCAGTATTTT
TRBV7-8,TRBD1,NA,15,TRBJ2-3,CASSLQGPRTDTQYF,TGTGCCAGCAGCCTACAGGGGCCACGGACAGATACGCAGTATTTT
TRBV20-1,NA,few,15,TRBJ1-5,CSAMGPENSNQPQHF,TGCAGTGCTATGGGACCCGAGAATAGCAATCAGCCCCAGCATTTT
TRBV29-1,TRBD2,many,15,TRBJ2-2,CSVVAGGENTGELFF,TGCAGCGTTGTGGCGGGGGGAGAGAACACCGGGGAGCTGTTTTTT
TRBV10-2,NA,NA,15,TRBJ2-2,CASLQEGGYTGELFF,TGCGCCAGCCTACAAGAGGGGGGATACACCGGGGAGCTGTTTTTT
TRBV29-1,NA,NA,14,TRBJ2-1,CSVAGTPMTDEQFF,TGCAGCGTTGCCGGGACGCCCATGACCGATGAGCAGTTCTTC
TRBV4-2,NA,few,18,TRBJ1-2,CASSQDLSSGVGNYGYTF,TGTGCCAGCAGCCAAGACCTTTCATCGGGGGTGGGGAACTATGGCTACACCTTC
TRBV7-9,TRBD1,few,15,TRBJ1-4,CASSTETGTNEKLFF,TGTGCCAGCAGCACGGAGACAGGGACGAATGAAAAACTGTTTTTT
TRBV12-3/TRBV12-4,TRBD1,few,15,TRBJ2-7,CASSPGGAGSGEQYF,TGTGCCAGCAGTCCAGGGGGCGCAGGTTCGGGCGAGCAGTACTTC
TRBV2,NA,NA,14,TRBJ2-3,CASSDVGRTDTQYF,TGTGCCAGCAGTGATGTAGGGCGCACAGATACGCAGTATTTT
TRBV7-9,NA,NA,17,TRBJ1-2,CASSLNSGSQGIYGYTF,TGTGCCAGCAGCTTAAACAGTGGGAGTCAGGGTATCTATGGCTACACCTTC